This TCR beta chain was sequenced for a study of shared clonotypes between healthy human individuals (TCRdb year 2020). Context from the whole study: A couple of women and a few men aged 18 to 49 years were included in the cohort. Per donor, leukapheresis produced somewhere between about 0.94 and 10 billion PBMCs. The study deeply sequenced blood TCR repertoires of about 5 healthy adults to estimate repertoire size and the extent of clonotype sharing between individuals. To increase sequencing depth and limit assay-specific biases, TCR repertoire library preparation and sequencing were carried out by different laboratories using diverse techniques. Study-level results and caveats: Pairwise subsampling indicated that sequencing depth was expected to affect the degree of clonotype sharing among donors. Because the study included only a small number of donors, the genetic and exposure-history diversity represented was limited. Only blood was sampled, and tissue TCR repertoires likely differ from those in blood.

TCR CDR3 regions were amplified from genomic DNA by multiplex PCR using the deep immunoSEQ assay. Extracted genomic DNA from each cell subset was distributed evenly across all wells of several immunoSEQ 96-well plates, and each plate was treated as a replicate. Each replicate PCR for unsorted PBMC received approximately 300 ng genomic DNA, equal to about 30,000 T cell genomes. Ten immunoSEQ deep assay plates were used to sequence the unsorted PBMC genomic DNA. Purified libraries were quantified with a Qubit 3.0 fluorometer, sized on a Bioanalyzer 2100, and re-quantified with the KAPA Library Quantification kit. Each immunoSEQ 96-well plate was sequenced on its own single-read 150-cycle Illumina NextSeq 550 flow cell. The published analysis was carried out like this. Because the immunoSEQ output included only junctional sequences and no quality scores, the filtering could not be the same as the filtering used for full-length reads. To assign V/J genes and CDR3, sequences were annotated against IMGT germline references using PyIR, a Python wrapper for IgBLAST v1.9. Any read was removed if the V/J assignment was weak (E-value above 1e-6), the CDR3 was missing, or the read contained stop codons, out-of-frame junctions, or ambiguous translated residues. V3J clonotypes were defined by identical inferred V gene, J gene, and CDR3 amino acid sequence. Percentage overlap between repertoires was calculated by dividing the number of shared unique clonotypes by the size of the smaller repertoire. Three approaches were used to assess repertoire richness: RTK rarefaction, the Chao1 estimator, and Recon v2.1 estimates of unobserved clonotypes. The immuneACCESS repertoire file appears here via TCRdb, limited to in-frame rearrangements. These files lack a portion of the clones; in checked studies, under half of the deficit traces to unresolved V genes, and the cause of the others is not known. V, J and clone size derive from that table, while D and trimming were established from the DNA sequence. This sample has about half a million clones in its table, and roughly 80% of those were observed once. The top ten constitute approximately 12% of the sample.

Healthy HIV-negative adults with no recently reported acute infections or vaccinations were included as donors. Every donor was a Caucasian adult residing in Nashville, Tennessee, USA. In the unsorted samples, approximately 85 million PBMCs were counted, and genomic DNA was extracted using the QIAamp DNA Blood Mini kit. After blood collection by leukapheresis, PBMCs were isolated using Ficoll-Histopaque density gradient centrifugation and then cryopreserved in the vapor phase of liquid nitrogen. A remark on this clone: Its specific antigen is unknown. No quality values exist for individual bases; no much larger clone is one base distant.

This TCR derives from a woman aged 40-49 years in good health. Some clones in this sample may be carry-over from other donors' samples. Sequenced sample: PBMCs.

The DNA is as follows: TGCGCCAGCAGCCGGGACTATTTCTACGAGCAGTACTTC. Translated, this is CASSRDYFYEQYF. The rearrangement joined TRBV4-3 to TRBJ2-7, with 7 bases in between that match TRBD2. CDR1 is given as LGHNA and CDR2 as YSLEER, both from the germline V gene. V has 4 bases trimmed and J has 3 bases trimmed; junction bases matching no gene number 3. The cysteine opens and the phenylalanine closes a CDR3 of 13 amino acids. The DNA shown is the 39-base CDR3, in frame from base 1.